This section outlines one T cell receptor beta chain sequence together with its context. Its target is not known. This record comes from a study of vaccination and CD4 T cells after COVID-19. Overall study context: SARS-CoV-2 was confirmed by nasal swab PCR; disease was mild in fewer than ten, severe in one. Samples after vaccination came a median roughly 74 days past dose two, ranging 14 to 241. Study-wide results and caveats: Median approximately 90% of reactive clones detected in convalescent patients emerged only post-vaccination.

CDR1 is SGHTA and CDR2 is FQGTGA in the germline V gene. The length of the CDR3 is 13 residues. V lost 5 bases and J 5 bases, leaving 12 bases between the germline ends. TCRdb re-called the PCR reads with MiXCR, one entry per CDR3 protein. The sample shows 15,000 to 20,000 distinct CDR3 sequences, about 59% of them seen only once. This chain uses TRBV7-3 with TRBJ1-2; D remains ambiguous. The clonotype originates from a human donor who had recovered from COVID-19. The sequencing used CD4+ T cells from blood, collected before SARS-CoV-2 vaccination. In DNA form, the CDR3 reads TGTGCCAGCAGCGAGGCGGGGTCTTATGGCTACACCTTC. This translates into CASSEAGSYGYTF.